This T cell receptor beta chain was captured in a study of blood T cell repertoires in COVID-19. Germline CDR1 is MNHEY and CDR2 is SMNVEV (reference sequence). The CDR3 loop spans 15 amino acids. V was clipped by 4 bases and J by 8 bases, with 18 bases between them. Produced via immunoSEQ multiplex PCR; TCRdb's table is partial and in-frame only. The data hold a few hundred thousand clones, with about 79% observed a single time. This sequence originates from a woman aged 40-49 years who had recovered from COVID-19. The sample consisted of peripheral blood. The genes are TRBV27 and TRBJ2-1; D may be TRBD2 (5 bases). The CDR3 here is CASSSGLTRRDEQFF. For the CDR3, the DNA is TGTGCCAGCAGTTCCGGACTGACGCGACGAGATGAGCAGTTCTTC.